These 23 T cell receptor beta chains were sequenced from one sample in a study of blood T cell repertoires in COVID-19. Profiled with immunoSEQ multiplex PCR; TCRdb holds only in-frame clones, not every one. The repertoire holds roughly 240,000 clones, around 86% seen once, with 2% to 2.5% in the top ten. The sample was PBMCs or T cells enriched from blood (not recorded which). These receptors all stem from a woman aged 45-65 years who had recovered from COVID-19.

The CDR3 loop reads CASKLGASTGELFF. In DNA, the CDR3 is TGTGCCAGTAAATTGGGGGCTAGCACCGGGGAGCTGTTTTTT. The chain has TRBV19 and TRBJ2-2, with D maybe TRBD1 (6 bases). CDR3 length: 14 amino acids. The V end was cut by 7 bases, the J end by 4 bases, with 13 bases between. In germline, CDR1 is LNHDA, CDR2 SQIVND (reference sequence).

The chain combines TRBV28 with TRBJ1-3, with D unresolved. Trimming took off 6 bases at V and 0 bases at J, with 15 bases between the two ends. From germline, CDR1 is MDHEN and CDR2 SYDVKM. CDR3 length: 16 amino acids. The CDR3 DNA is TGTGCCAGCAGATCGCCCCTTGTAGACTCTGGAAACACCATATATTTT. It translates to CASRSPLVDSGNTIYF.

This chain joins TRBV5-4 and TRBJ1-2; 9 bases are shared with TRBD1. This CDR3 has 15 residues. In germline, CDR1 is SGHNT, CDR2 YYREEE (reference sequence). V lost 4 bases and J lost 2; bases outside the gene matches: 6. CDR3 residues: CASSDRGQGNYGYTF. The DNA for the CDR3 is TGTGCCAGCAGCGATAGGGGACAGGGCAACTATGGCTACACCTTC.

The chain uses TRBV7-9 and TRBJ1-1; D gene ambiguous. Per germline, CDR1 SEHNR and CDR2 FQNEAQ (reference sequence). The CDR3 is made up of 12 amino acids. V lost 6 bases and J 3 bases, leaving 8 bases between the germline ends. In nucleotides, the CDR3 is TGTGCCAGCAGTAGAGAGTACACTGAAGCTTTCTTT. Its translation is CASSREYTEAFF.

The chain combines TRBV2 with TRBJ1-3; 10 nucleotides align to TRBD1. Germline CDR1 and CDR2: SNHLY and FYNNEI. Trimming at V came to 5 bases and at J to 4 bases, leaving 11 bases not matched to a gene. The CDR3 spans 17 residues. This CDR3 reads CASSWSDRGLGGNTIYF. CDR3 nucleotide sequence: TGTGCCAGCAGTTGGAGTGACAGGGGGCTGGGGGGAAACACCATATATTTT.

The rearrangement uses TRBV10-3 and TRBJ1-3; D might be TRBD1 (5 bases). Germline V gene sequence: CDR1 ENHRY, CDR2 SYGVKD. This CDR3 is 13 amino acids long. The V and J ends lost 10 bases and 2 bases respectively, with 12 bases between them. As DNA, the CDR3 is TGTGCCACCTCGGACAAGACTGGAAACACCATATATTTT. This gives the protein CATSDKTGNTIYF.

The chain joins TRBV19 to TRBJ1-1; D may be TRBD1 (6 bases). The CDR3 is 15 residues long. Trimming shortened V by 3 bases and J by 2 bases, and 13 bases separated the two germline ends. The germline V gene has CDR1 LNHDA and CDR2 SQIVND (reference sequence). CDR3 protein: CASSIAQTGNTEAFF. CDR3 in DNA: TGTGCCAGTAGTATTGCACAGACAGGCAACACTGAAGCTTTCTTT.

The chain couples TRBV3-1 (or the pseudogene TRBV3-2) to TRBJ1-1; D not resolved. Looked up from germline, CDR1 is LGHDT and CDR2 is YNNKEL (reference sequence). The V end lost 2 bases, the J end lost 2 bases, and 3 bases lay between the germline ends. This CDR3 has 12 residues. CDR3 DNA: TGTGCCAGCAGCCAATTAAACACTGAAGCTTTCTTT. Its translation is CASSQLNTEAFF.

The chain uses TRBV19 and TRBJ2-2, with D possibly matching TRBD2 (6 bases). The CDR3 has 14 residues. V was trimmed by 7 bases and J by 2 bases, leaving 11 bases between them. Germline CDR1 is LNHDA and CDR2 is SQIVND (reference sequence). In DNA form, the CDR3 reads TGTGCCAGTACGGAGGGCCCCAACACCGGGGAGCTGTTTTTT. This encodes CASTEGPNTGELFF. Combining the CDR3 with reference TRBV19 and TRBJ2-2 gives the whole variable domain DGGITQSPKYLFRKEGQNVTLSCEQNLNHDAMYWYRQDPGQGLRLIYYSQIVNDFQKGDIAEGYSVSREKKESFPLTVTSAQKNPTAFYLCASTEGPNTGELFFGEGSRLTVL.

This clone was counted a few times. The V call is TRBV5-5, the J call TRBJ1-2, with 7 bases fitting TRBD1. The germline gives CDR1 SGHKS, CDR2 YYEKEE (reference sequence). J lost 4 bases, V lost 5 bases, and 11 bases had no gene match. The CDR3 runs 15 residues. This chain's CDR3 is CASREEGTESYGYTF. The CDR3, as DNA: TGTGCCAGCAGGGAGGAGGGGACAGAGAGCTATGGCTACACCTTC.

This clone was seen only once. The chain combines TRBV18 with TRBJ2-5; 10 bases fit TRBD1. Germline-derived CDR1 and CDR2 are KGHSH and LQKENI. CDR3 length: 14 amino acids. Trimming cost V 6 bases and J 5 bases; bases outside gene matches: 6. The chain's CDR3 is CASSDRGRGETQYF. The CDR3 coding sequence is TGTGCCAGCTCGGACAGGGGGAGAGGGGAGACCCAGTACTTC.

V and J are TRBV29-1 and TRBJ2-7; tentative D call: TRBD1 (6 bases). Trimming stripped 5 bases from V and 0 bases from J, with 11 bases between. Germline V gene data show CDR1 as SQVTM and CDR2 as ANQGSEA. The CDR3 totals 13 residues. The CDR3, as DNA: TGCAGCGTTTGTACAGGGTTCTCCTACGAGCAGTACTTC. Encoded protein: CSVCTGFSYEQYF.

Only a few counts were recorded for this clone. V usage is TRBV6-2 or TRBV6-3 and J usage is TRBJ1-5, with D possibly TRBD1 on 5 matching bases. CDR3 length: 15 residues. Trimming left V 5 bases short and J 7 bases short, with 18 bases between. CDR1 is MNHEY, CDR2 SVGEGT, per germline. The CDR3 region is CASSPPSRGEQPQHF. In DNA, the CDR3 is TGTGCCAGCAGTCCCCCCTCCCGGGGGGAACAGCCCCAGCATTTT.

The rearrangement joins TRBV29-1 to TRBJ2-1; D might be TRBD1 (8 bases). From germline, CDR1 is SQVTM and CDR2 ANQGSEA. The CDR3 has 18 residues. Trimming stripped 4 bases from V and 5 bases from J, with 27 bases between. This CDR3 reads CSVAATGGVGEVDNEQFF. CDR3 in DNA: TGCAGCGTTGCGGCCACAGGGGGGGTGGGAGAGGTCGACAATGAGCAGTTCTTC.

V gene TRBV5-1 combines with J gene TRBJ2-7; 7 positions match TRBD2. Unmatched junction bases numbered 7, after V lost 0 bases and J lost 4 bases. This CDR3 is built from 15 residues. Germline CDR1 is SGHRS and CDR2 is YFSETQ. The CDR3 region has the DNA TGCGCCAGCAGCTTGGCCGAAGGCGGGAGATACGAGCAGTACTTC. Its protein is CASSLAEGGRYEQYF.

The chain joins TRBV3-1 (or the pseudogene TRBV3-2) to TRBJ1-6; D unclear. Between the trimmed V and J ends, which lost 2 bases and 7 bases, there was a span of 12 bases. This CDR3 spans 15 amino acids. Germline loops: CDR1 LGHDT, CDR2 YNNKEL (reference sequence). The DNA of the CDR3 is TGTGCCAGCAGCCAAAGGACTGACTTGAATTCACCCCTCCACTTT. This gives the protein CASSQRTDLNSPLHF.

The chain couples TRBV9 to TRBJ1-6; 7 nucleotides match TRBD1. The CDR3 totals 15 residues. Germline V CDR1 and CDR2: SGDLS, YYNGEE. The J segment lost 5 bases and the V segment lost 4 bases, leaving 6 bases of the junction unmatched. The CDR3 DNA reads TGTGCCAGCAGCTCGACGGGGACAGATAATTCACCCCTCCACTTT. The encoded protein is CASSSTGTDNSPLHF.

V and J are TRBV9 and TRBJ2-7, with TRBD2 identical over 7 bases. The CDR3 sequence is 15 residues long. Germline V CDR1 and CDR2: SGDLS, YYNGEE. The V and J ends lost 0 bases and 0 bases, in that order; junction bases with no gene match: 3. CDR3 residues: CASSVEASGSYEQYF. As DNA, the CDR3 is TGTGCCAGCAGCGTAGAAGCTAGCGGCTCCTACGAGCAGTACTTC.

The CDR3 loop is CASSFLHSSYEQYF. In DNA, the CDR3 is TGTGCCAGCAGCTTTCTGCACAGCTCCTACGAGCAGTACTTC. The V gene is TRBV7-2, the J gene TRBJ2-7; D unresolved. The CDR3 consists of 14 residues. Germline values: CDR1 SGHTA, CDR2 FQGNSA. V lost 3 bases and J 0 bases, leaving 9 bases between the germline ends.

The chain joins TRBV28 to TRBJ2-7; a possible D gene is TRBD1 (6 bases). Between the trimmed V and J ends, which lost 6 bases and 2 bases, there was a span of 14 bases. The germline CDR1 and CDR2 sequences are MDHEN and SYDVKM. The CDR3 is 14 amino acids. CDR3 residues: CASRGTLDTYEQYF. CDR3 sequence (DNA): TGTGCCAGCAGAGGGACACTCGATACCTACGAGCAGTACTTC.

The chain is built from TRBV6-2 or TRBV6-3 and TRBJ2-7; 7 bases are shared with TRBD2. After removal of 6 bases from V and 3 bases from J, the junction contained 11 bases not matched to a gene. Per germline, CDR1 MNHEY and CDR2 SVGEGT. The length of the CDR3 is 15 residues. The CDR3 here is CASSRRTRPDYEQYF. CDR3 sequence (DNA): TGTGCCAGCAGCCGCAGGACTAGACCAGACTACGAGCAGTACTTC.

V gene TRBV5-5 combines with J gene TRBJ1-2; a weak D match, TRBD1 (6 bases). Looked up from germline, CDR1 is SGHKS and CDR2 is YYEKEE (reference sequence). CDR3 length equals 15 residues. V was clipped by 5 bases and J by 3 bases, with 17 bases between them. As DNA, the CDR3 is TGTGCCAGCAGTCATAACCGGGGGGCTGACTATGGCTACACCTTC. Encoded protein: CASSHNRGADYGYTF.

V usage is TRBV5-1 and J usage is TRBJ2-7; TRBD2 matches 7 bases. CDR3 length: 17 residues. In germline, CDR1 is SGHRS, CDR2 YFSETQ. J lost 6 bases, V lost 0 bases, and 15 bases had no gene match. CDR3 in amino acids: CASSLAGGVVGSTEQYF. In nucleotides, the CDR3 is TGCGCCAGCAGCTTGGCGGGGGGTGTGGTAGGGTCGACCGAGCAGTACTTC.